This T cell receptor beta chain was found in a study of blood T cell repertoires in COVID-19. About the study: Donors in the United States, Italy and Spain gave samples during acute or convalescent COVID-19. The analysed material was cDNA or gDNA that came from T cells, B-cell-depleted T cells, or PBMCs.

Authors' analysis steps: Nucleated cell counts were estimated from reference gene primer amplification. The protocol was immunoSEQ multiplex PCR, while the TCRdb copy is restricted to in-frame clones and leaves out a portion. From that table come the V and J calls and clone size; the DNA was used to work out D and trimming. This repertoire shows 360,000 or so clones, around 90% found once; its top ten account for 6.5%. Germline V gives CDR1 SNHLY, CDR2 FYNNEI. This CDR3 spans 13 amino acids. Unmatched junction bases numbered 1, after V lost 8 bases and J lost 0 bases. This chain uses TRBV2 with TRBJ1-2, with 9 bases identical to TRBD1. Source material: peripheral blood. The source of this sequence is a man between 18 and 29 years old with active or convalescent COVID-19. The CDR3 sequence: CASGDRANYGYTF. CDR3 sequence (DNA): TGTGCCAGCGGGGACAGGGCTAACTATGGCTACACCTTC.